Each of the 20 T cell receptor beta chains below was sequenced from the same sample in a study of Ad26.COV2.S vaccination and SARS-CoV-2 variants. Profiled with immunoSEQ multiplex PCR; TCRdb holds only in-frame clones, not every one. The table shows fewer than 400,000 clones, with around nine tenths occurring only once. The treatment here: 15 to 20 received Ad26.COV2.S at low or high dose, single or two shots; roughly five received placebo; per-sample allocation not given. Samples were taken on day 63 after the first vaccine or placebo injection. The sequencing used peripheral blood, collected in a trial of Ad26.COV2.S vaccine versus placebo. These receptors originate from a person aged 18 to 65 who received the Ad26.COV2.S COVID-19 vaccine or a placebo.

About this clone: Other DNA sequences in this sample translate to the same CDR3. The chain employs TRBV30 and TRBJ1-2; no clear D gene. Trimming took 0 bases from V and 2 from J, leaving 4 bases between them. Germline V gene sequence: CDR1 GTSNPN, CDR2 SVGIG (reference sequence). The CDR3 is made up of 12 amino acids. Here the CDR3 reads CAWSVLNYGYTF. The DNA for the CDR3 is TGTGCCTGGAGTGTACTAAACTATGGCTACACCTTC. The full variable domain, with the rest looked up from reference TRBV30 and TRBJ1-2, is SQTIHQWPATLVQPVGSPLSLECTVEGTSNPNLYWYRQAAGRGLQLLFYSVGIGQISSEVPQNLSASRPQDRQFILSSKKLLLSDSGFYLCAWSVLNYGYTFGSGTRLTVV.

V is TRBV5-4 and J is TRBJ2-7; no firm D call. The germline gives CDR1 SGHNT, CDR2 YYREEE (reference sequence). Deletions cut 0 bases from V and 6 bases from J, with 16 bases between. This CDR3 has 15 amino acids. In nucleotides, the CDR3 is TGTGCCAGCAGCTTGGGGGCCGGGTGGGGTCCCGAGCAGTACTTC. This codes for CASSLGAGWGPEQYF.

The chain combines TRBV6-6 with TRBJ1-5, with 7 bases identical to TRBD1. Germline V gene lookup returns CDR1 MNHNY and CDR2 SVGAGI (reference sequence). The trim removed 6 bases at V and 3 bases at J, leaving 8 bases unmatched. This CDR3 has 15 amino acids. CDR3 nucleotide sequence: TGTGCCAGCAGGCAGACAGGGACACTCAATCAGCCCCAGCATTTT. As protein: CASRQTGTLNQPQHF.

The chain uses TRBV30 and TRBJ2-1; no clear D gene. V shed 2 bases and J shed 5 bases, with 13 bases lying between them. Germline values: CDR1 GTSNPN, CDR2 SVGIG (reference sequence). The CDR3 runs to 14 residues. CDR3 region: CAWSPTKGHNEQFF. The CDR3 coding sequence is TGTGCCTGGAGTCCGACGAAAGGTCACAATGAGCAGTTCTTC.

The chain uses TRBV6-2 or TRBV6-3 and TRBJ2-3; D gene unclear. Trimming left V 4 bases short and J 0 bases short, with 5 bases between. Germline-derived CDR1 and CDR2 are MNHEY and SVGEGT. The CDR3 totals 13 residues. CDR3 sequence (DNA): TGTGCCAGCAGTTTGTATAGCACAGATACGCAGTATTTT. As protein: CASSLYSTDTQYF.

This chain uses TRBV30 with TRBJ1-5; D ambiguous. The CDR3 contains 13 residues. CDR1 GTSNPN and CDR2 SVGIG come from the germline V gene (reference sequence). Trimming removed 3 bases from V and 11 bases from J, with 17 bases in between. CDR3 amino acids: CAWSQTMLQAQHF. In DNA form, the CDR3 reads TGTGCCTGGAGCCAAACAATGTTGCAGGCCCAGCATTTT.

This chain uses TRBV10-2 with TRBJ2-7; 8 bases are a match to TRBD1. This CDR3 comprises 13 residues. Germline CDR1 is WSHSY and CDR2 is SAAADI. V was pared by 6 bases and J by 2 bases, with 3 bases of the junction left unmatched. For the CDR3, the DNA is TGCGCCAGCAGCGGGACAGGTACCTACGAGCAGTACTTC. Protein product: CASSGTGTYEQYF.

The J gene is TRBJ2-3, the V gene TRBV7-9, with TRBD2 as a possible D gene (6 bases). Deletions cut 6 bases from V and 0 bases from J, with 19 bases between. Germline CDR1 reads SEHNR; CDR2 reads FQNEAQ (reference sequence). CDR3 length: 17 residues. CDR3 coding DNA: TGTGCCAGCAGGAGACTAGGGAATCCATTTAGCACAGATACGCAGTATTTT. Its translation is CASRRLGNPFSTDTQYF.

CDR3 sequence: CASSPGTSGYNEQFF. Here the CDR3 DNA reads TGTGCCAGCAGCCCCGGGACTAGCGGTTACAATGAGCAGTTCTTC. The chain recombines TRBV7-9 with TRBJ2-1; 11 bases line up with TRBD2. The CDR3 has 15 amino acids. Trimming removed 5 bases from V and 4 bases from J; junction bases left unmatched: 4. CDR1 and CDR2 from the germline V gene are SEHNR and FQNEAQ (reference sequence).

This clone came up a few times. The chain couples TRBV7-9 to TRBJ2-7, with D maybe TRBD2 (5 bases). The CDR3 has 14 amino acids. Trimming took off 1 base at V and 3 bases at J, with 10 bases between the two ends. Germline V gene lookup returns CDR1 SEHNR and CDR2 FQNEAQ (reference sequence). The CDR3 DNA reads TGTGCCAGCAGCTTAGGAGGCGGGCTCTACGAGCAGTACTTC. Residues: CASSLGGGLYEQYF.

The chain is built from TRBV6-5 and TRBJ2-1, with D possibly TRBD2 on 6 matching bases. CDR1 is MNHEY and CDR2 is SVGAGI in the germline V gene. Trimming removed 6 bases at V and 9 bases at J, with 21 bases between. CDR3 length equals 15 residues. This CDR3 reads CASREGSARTSEQFF. CDR3 bases: TGTGCCAGCAGGGAGGGGTCAGCCAGGACTTCTGAGCAGTTCTTC.

The CDR3 sequence: CSASFGHLSYNEQFF. The CDR3 nucleotides read TGCAGTGCTAGTTTTGGACACCTCTCCTACAATGAGCAGTTCTTC. The chain joins TRBV20-1 to TRBJ2-1, with D possibly matching TRBD1 (5 bases). CDR3 length: 15 amino acids. Germline CDR1 DFQATT, CDR2 SNEGSKA (reference sequence). The V and J ends lost 3 bases and 0 bases respectively, with 12 bases between them.

This chain uses TRBV4-3 with TRBJ1-6; a weak D match, TRBD1 (5 bases). The V gene's germline CDR1 is LGHNA and CDR2 YSLEER. Trimming pared 0 bases from V and 5 bases from J, leaving 17 bases between. The CDR3 totals 18 residues. This chain's CDR3 is CASSQESVGAGNNSPLHF. Written as DNA, the CDR3 is TGCGCCAGCAGCCAAGAAAGTGTAGGAGCAGGGAATAATTCACCCCTCCACTTT.

J is TRBJ1-5 and V is TRBV7-2; TRBD1 matches 9 bases. CDR3 length equals 14 residues. With V trimmed by 5 bases and J by 5 bases, 4 bases remained unmatched. In germline, CDR1 is SGHTA, CDR2 FQGNSA. The CDR3 loop reads CASSPTGGHQPQHF. As DNA, the CDR3 is TGTGCCAGCAGCCCCACAGGGGGCCATCAGCCCCAGCATTTT.

This clone occurred a few times. The CDR3 spells CASSDPGRLEGYTF. The CDR3 DNA sequence: TGTGCCAGCAGTGACCCGGGACGGCTGGAGGGCTACACCTTC. This chain uses TRBV6-2 or TRBV6-3 with TRBJ1-2; D possibly corresponds to TRBD1 (5 bases). CDR3 length: 14 residues. CDR1 and CDR2 (germline): MNHEY, SVGEGT. Trimming left V 5 bases short and J 8 bases short, with 18 bases between.

In DNA form, the CDR3 reads TGTGCCAGCAGCTTAGAGTTCGCGGGCAGACTCTCTGGGGCCAACGTCCTGACTTTC. This sequence encodes CASSLEFAGRLSGANVLTF. V usage is TRBV7-8 and J usage is TRBJ2-6, with D possibly matching TRBD2 (5 bases). Germline V gene data show CDR1 as SGHVS and CDR2 as FQNEAQ. The ends were cut back, 1 base at V and 0 bases at J, with 16 bases in the middle. This CDR3 is built from 19 residues.

V is TRBV7-6 and J is TRBJ2-5; D not certain. Germline V gene data show CDR1 as SGHVS and CDR2 as FNYEAQ. This CDR3 comprises 15 residues. V was shortened by 7 bases and J by 2 bases, with 17 bases between the two germline ends. Written as DNA, the CDR3 is TGTGCCAGCACCCAAACGGTACTCCCACAAGAGACCCAGTACTTC. Translated: CASTQTVLPQETQYF.

This chain joins TRBV6-2 or TRBV6-3 and TRBJ1-1, with D hard to call. The CDR3 length is 15 residues. CDR1 MNHEY and CDR2 SVGEGT come from the germline V gene. Trimming cost V 0 bases and J 4 bases, with 12 bases left between them. CDR3: CASSYSDASSTEAFF. In DNA form, the CDR3 reads TGTGCCAGCAGTTACTCAGACGCTAGCTCCACTGAAGCTTTCTTT.

The rearrangement joins TRBV5-4 to TRBJ1-1; D may be TRBD1 (5 bases). Looked up from germline, CDR1 is SGHNT and CDR2 is YYREEE (reference sequence). The ends were cut back, 6 bases at V and 4 bases at J, with 19 bases in the middle. The CDR3 spans 15 residues. The CDR3 here is CASNPQRGEGTEAFF. CDR3 sequence (DNA): TGTGCCAGCAACCCCCAACGGGGGGAAGGCACTGAAGCTTTCTTT. Complete variable domain (other parts from reference TRBV5-4 and TRBJ1-1): ETGVTQSPTHLIKTRGQQVTLRCSSQSGHNTVSWYQQALGQGPQFIFQYYREEENGRGNFPPRFSGLQFPNYSSELNVNALELDDSALYLCASNPQRGEGTEAFFGQGTRLTVV.

This clone was counted once. V and J are TRBV5-1 and TRBJ1-2; the match to TRBD1 covers 7 bases. Trimming cost V 3 bases and J 6 bases; bases outside gene matches: 5. This CDR3 is built from 13 residues. Germline V lookup: CDR1 SGHRS, CDR2 YFSETQ. The CDR3 coding sequence is TGCGCCAGCAGCTACCGACAGGGTGATGGCTACACCTTC. This translates into CASSYRQGDGYTF.